This is a list of T cell receptor beta chains from one sample in a study of cytomegalovirus exposure and HLA in healthy donors. Here immunoSEQ multiplex PCR was the method, and the copy in TCRdb shows in-frame clones only, minus some. The sample has about 160,000 clones, 82% seen once. Source material: PBMCs. All receptors derive from a male donor in good health and CMV-seropositive. The CDR3 runs from the conserved cysteine through the conserved F or W. D genes are given only for firm matches. Some rows have no size entry. The others give once, few or many, or a class for an expanded clone.

length | J | D | size | V | CDR3 | DNA
12 | TRBJ1-2 | TRBD1 | - | TRBV9 | CASSAGQHGYTF | TGTGCCAGCAGCGCGGGACAGCACGGCTACACCTTC
16 | TRBJ1-2 | - | - | TRBV4-2 | CASSLRSDSTNYGYTF | TGTGCCAGCAGCCTACGATCGGACAGTACTAACTATGGCTACACCTTC
12 | TRBJ1-4 | - | - | TRBV30 | CAGAGFNEKLFF | TGTGCAGGGGCCGGCTTTAATGAAAAACTGTTTTTT
15 | TRBJ1-2 | - | - | TRBV6-5 | CASSYSPGAPRGYTF | TGTGCCAGCAGTTACTCACCAGGGGCACCGCGGGGCTACACCTTC
12 | TRBJ2-4 | - | - | TRBV29-1 | CSVVGDTNSQYF | TGCAGCGTTGTAGGGGACACAAACAGTCAGTACTTC
10 | TRBJ2-1 | - | - | TRBV7-2 | CASSEQAQFF | TGTGCCAGCAGTGAGCAGGCGCAGTTCTTC
14 | TRBJ2-7 | TRBD1 | - | TRBV27 | CASRRGQGSYEQYF | TGTGCCAGCAGACGAGGACAGGGCTCCTACGAGCAGTACTTC
15 | TRBJ1-5 | - | - | TRBV6-5 | CASRLLQGSNQPQHF | TGTGCCAGCAGGCTGTTGCAGGGAAGCAATCAGCCCCAGCATTTT
15 | TRBJ2-7 | TRBD1 | - | TRBV7-7 | CASSLATGVSYEQYF | TGTGCCAGCAGCTTAGCCACAGGGGTCTCCTACGAGCAGTACTTC
14 | TRBJ1-4 | TRBD1 | - | TRBV6-1 | CASRSGTGYEKLFF | TGTGCCAGCCGATCCGGGACAGGGTATGAAAAACTGTTTTTT
17 | TRBJ1-1 | TRBD1 | - | TRBV5-1 | CASSPGTGRLVNTEAFF | TGCGCCAGCAGCCCCGGGACAGGGCGGTTGGTGAACACTGAAGCTTTCTTT
12 | TRBJ1-5 | - | - | TRBV28 | CASSRSNQPQHF | TGTGCCAGCAGTCGGAGCAATCAGCCCCAGCATTTT
15 | TRBJ2-5 | TRBD2 | few | TRBV7-6 | CASRGNSGPGETQYF | TGTGCCAGCCGAGGCAATAGCGGGCCGGGAGAGACCCAGTACTTC
15 | TRBJ1-4 | TRBD1 | few | TRBV29-1 | CSVEDARGRDEKLFF | TGCAGCGTTGAAGATGCAAGGGGGCGGGATGAAAAACTGTTTTTT
14 | TRBJ1-2 | - | - | TRBV6-5 | CASRTTGFENGYTF | TGTGCCAGCAGAACAACAGGGTTTGAGAATGGCTACACCTTC
10 | TRBJ2-1 | - | - | TRBV28 | CASRYNEQFF | TGTGCCAGCCGCTACAATGAGCAGTTCTTC
13 | TRBJ1-1 | - | few | TRBV6-5 | CASSYLLSREAFF | TGTGCCAGCAGTTATCTCCTTTCCAGGGAAGCTTTCTTT
16 | TRBJ2-1 | TRBD2 | - | TRBV9 | CASSSNLAGDYNEQFF | TGTGCCAGCAGCTCCAATCTAGCGGGGGACTACAATGAGCAGTTCTTC
16 | TRBJ2-1 | - | - | TRBV9 | CASGSRSGTPAREQFF | TGTGCCAGCGGCTCCCGGAGCGGGACACCTGCGCGGGAGCAGTTCTTC
17 | TRBJ2-6 | TRBD1 | - | TRBV5-1 | CASSLEGQGAGANGLTF | TGCGCCAGCAGCTTGGAGGGACAGGGGGCTGGGGCCAACGGCCTGACTTTC
14 | TRBJ2-1 | - | - | TRBV9 | CASGPRISYNEQFF | TGTGCCAGCGGGCCCAGGATATCCTACAATGAGCAGTTCTTC
16 | TRBJ2-1 | TRBD2 | - | TRBV6-6 | CASSYSGGSSYNEQFF | TGTGCCAGCAGTTATTCCGGCGGGAGCTCCTACAATGAGCAGTTCTTC
19 | TRBJ2-4 | TRBD1 | - | TRBV19 | CASSTSRDRGRVAKNIQYF | TGTGCCAGTAGTACCTCCCGGGACAGGGGGCGCGTTGCCAAAAACATTCAGTACTTC
14 | TRBJ1-2 | TRBD1 | - | TRBV28 | CASSFLGQGDGYTF | TGTGCCAGCAGTTTTCTCGGACAGGGGGACGGCTACACCTTC
15 | TRBJ1-5 | - | few | TRBV5-1 | CASSLDDRNGGPQHF | TGCGCCAGCAGCTTGGATGACAGAAACGGGGGGCCCCAGCATTTT
14 | TRBJ1-1 | - | few | TRBV4-1 | CASSQERAHTEAFF | TGCGCCAGCAGCCAAGAGAGGGCCCACACTGAAGCTTTCTTT
14 | TRBJ2-1 | TRBD1 | - | TRBV27 | CASSSWDRGSWQFF | TGTGCCAGCAGTTCCTGGGACAGGGGGTCCTGGCAGTTCTTC
15 | TRBJ2-7 | TRBD1 | - | TRBV4-1 | CASSQPGQGIYEQYF | TGCGCCAGCAGCCAACCGGGACAGGGGATCTACGAGCAGTACTTC
14 | TRBJ1-6 | - | - | TRBV11-2 | CASSIYRDGSPLHF | TGTGCCAGCAGCATATACAGGGACGGATCACCCCTCCACTTT
16 | TRBJ1-2 | TRBD1 | - | TRBV10-3 | CAISDGTGGTIYGYTF | TGTGCCATCAGTGACGGAACAGGGGGAACTATCTATGGCTACACCTTC
18 | TRBJ1-2 | TRBD1 | - | TRBV15 | CATSPLEGQGSTNYGYTF | TGTGCCACCAGTCCCCTCGAGGGACAGGGGAGCACTAACTATGGCTACACCTTC
15 | TRBJ2-4 | - | - | TRBV6-5 | CASSPTPGKGSIQYF | TGTGCCAGCAGCCCAACCCCCGGGAAAGGGAGCATTCAGTACTTC
19 | TRBJ2-2 | TRBD2 | once | TRBV6-1 | CASSGRGGRAPIDTGELFF | TGTGCCAGCAGTGGCCGCGGCGGGAGGGCTCCGATAGACACCGGGGAGCTGTTTTTT
14 | TRBJ2-7 | TRBD1 | - | TRBV9 | CASSIGTDAYEQYF | TGTGCCAGCAGCATAGGGACAGATGCCTACGAGCAGTACTTC
13 | TRBJ2-3 | TRBD2 | few | TRBV6-5 | CASLAASTDTQYF | TGTGCCAGCCTAGCGGCTAGCACAGATACGCAGTATTTT
19 | TRBJ1-3 | TRBD1 | - | TRBV10-3 | CAISGWDGTVINSGNTIYF | TGTGCCATCAGTGGTTGGGACGGGACAGTGATAAACTCTGGAAACACCATATATTTT
14 | TRBJ2-5 | - | - | TRBV19 | CASSGGGLGRTQYF | TGTGCCAGTAGTGGGGGGGGCCTGGGACGGACCCAGTACTTC
15 | TRBJ1-1 | - | - | TRBV5-5 | CASSFRHTEHTEAFF | TGTGCCAGCAGCTTTCGGCACACGGAGCACACTGAAGCTTTCTTT
18 | TRBJ1-4 | - | - | TRBV5-1 | CASSLGAQGWATNEKLFF | TGCGCCAGCAGCTTGGGGGCCCAGGGGTGGGCAACTAATGAAAAACTGTTTTTT
15 | TRBJ2-1 | TRBD1 | - | TRBV7-8 | CASSLNRGRIDEQFF | TGTGCCAGCAGCTTAAACAGGGGGCGAATCGATGAGCAGTTCTTC
15 | TRBJ1-2 | - | - | TRBV9 | CASSVETEIWYGYTF | TGTGCCAGCAGCGTAGAGACAGAGATTTGGTATGGCTACACCTTC
13 | TRBJ2-6 | - | - | TRBV19 | CASRTAGANVLTF | TGTGCCAGCCGGACAGCTGGGGCCAACGTCCTGACTTTC
12 | TRBJ2-2 | - | once | TRBV6-1 | CASIRGYGELFF | TGTGCCAGCATCAGGGGATACGGGGAGCTGTTTTTT
15 | TRBJ1-2 | - | - | TRBV30 | CAWSPWRGAHYGYTF | TGTGCCTGGAGTCCTTGGCGGGGCGCCCACTATGGCTACACCTTC
14 | TRBJ1-1 | TRBD1 | - | TRBV5-1 | CASSSGQGETEAFF | TGCGCCAGCAGCTCCGGACAGGGGGAGACTGAAGCTTTCTTT
17 | TRBJ2-5 | TRBD2 | - | TRBV19 | CASTPGWIAGGRETQYF | TGTGCCAGTACCCCTGGGTGGATAGCGGGAGGCCGCGAGACCCAGTACTTC
16 | TRBJ1-5 | - | - | TRBV18 | CASSPGAGGGRQPQHF | TGTGCCAGCTCACCCGGGGCTGGGGGGGGCCGCCAGCCCCAGCATTTT
15 | TRBJ2-6 | - | - | TRBV29-1 | CSVVWGETGANVLTF | TGCAGCGTTGTGTGGGGAGAAACTGGGGCCAACGTCCTGACTTTC
17 | TRBJ2-5 | TRBD2 | - | TRBV10-3 | CAISGTSGGGNPETQYF | TGTGCCATCAGTGGGACTAGCGGGGGGGGTAACCCAGAGACCCAGTACTTC
14 | TRBJ1-1 | TRBD1 | - | TRBV28 | CASSSGQGNTEAFF | TGTGCCAGCAGTTCGGGACAGGGGAACACTGAAGCTTTCTTT
14 | TRBJ2-2 | - | - | TRBV15 | CATSREQNTGELFF | TGTGCCACCAGCAGAGAACAGAACACCGGGGAGCTGTTTTTT
14 | TRBJ2-7 | - | - | TRBV29-1 | CSVVGRGPLYEQYF | TGCAGCGTTGTTGGGCGGGGGCCTTTGTACGAGCAGTACTTC
15 | TRBJ1-2 | - | - | TRBV4-1 | CASSRQMTEDYGYTF | TGCGCCAGCAGCCGCCAAATGACAGAAGATTATGGCTACACCTTC